This TCR beta chain was found in a study of persistence of HIV-infected CD4 T cells (dated by TCRdb to 2018 to 2021). Notes on the research overall: Participants had been on suppressive ART for a median of 8 years. Apart from a couple of participants who underwent leukapheresis at a single time point, peripheral blood samples of up to 180 mL were collected from participants at multiple time points. In the cross-participant TCR cluster analysis, under ten participants were included for CMV and 6 or 7 participants were included for Gag. TCRbeta sequencing assessed the clonality of all cells in each sorted population, while proviral sequencing assessed the clonality of infected cells. The study isolated CMV- and HIV-1 Gag-responding CD4+ T cells from ART-treated individuals to examine antigen-driven clonal expansion of HIV-1-infected cells. Anti-CD3/anti-CD28 stimulation activated a higher proportion of cells, with a lower memory fraction, than antigen stimulation. Points the paper makes about the study in general: Degenerate expanded CDR3beta sequences were enriched in antigen-responding cells, suggesting convergent selection of CD4+ responses to CMV and Gag. Few individuals were included in the study, and only a limited range of antigens was tested. TCRbeta richness in CMV- and Gag-responding cells was significantly lower than in anti-CD3/anti-CD28-responding cells; CMV-responding cells had higher oligoclonality than CD3/CD28-stimulated and Gag-responding cells. Bulk TCR analyses could not be restricted to the rare CMV-responding cells that actually carried HIV-1 proviruses. TCR oligoclonality correlated with proviral oligoclonality within the same sorted populations.

TCRbeta repertoires were sequenced from genomic DNA with the immunoSEQ hsTCRB assay version 4 in survey mode. Genomic DNA was diluted to roughly 9.3 ng/uL, and up to roughly 1 ug per sample was used for TCRbeta sequencing. Regarding the original processing steps: TCRbeta data were analyzed in ImmunoSeq Analyzer 3.0, with diversity computed on productive nucleotide rearrangements. The improved Chao index was used to estimate lower-bound TCR diversity, and the Gini coefficient was used to estimate clonality using the Immunarch R package. When different nucleotide rearrangements encoded the same CDR3beta amino acid sequence, each rearrangement was treated as a distinct clonotype. Differential abundance analysis found TCRbeta sequences that were significantly enriched in antigen-responding cells compared with anti-CD3/anti-CD28-activated cells. TCRs were clustered by predicted peptide-MHC specificity with GLIPH2, both within individual participants and across merged participant data sets. Drawn from immuneACCESS, this table holds only the in-frame rearrangements with V and J called that TCRdb kept. Clones are partly lost; checked studies trace under half to an unresolved V gene and leave the rest unexplained. Clone size and V and J calls were adopted from that table, with D and trimming inferred from the DNA. Recorded for this sample are about 45,000 clones; 85% to 90% of them occurred a single time. The ten largest clones represent around 3.4% of the sample.

As to this clone: Its antigen is not yet known. No much larger clonotype is one base removed from it; base qualities were not supplied.

The treatment or condition label here, explained by the study, means: suppressive antiretroviral therapy. Cells were stimulated with anti-CD3/anti-CD28 magnetic beads as a nonspecific positive control representing the CD4+ T cell repertoire. Responding CD4+ T cells were sorted on the basis of upregulation of both CD40 ligand and CD69. Participants were HIV-1-infected adults who started suppressive ART during chronic infection. For at least 4 years, the participants' plasma HIV-1 RNA had been undetectable, below 50 copies/mL. To be included, participants needed a CD4+ T cell count above 400 cells/uL and a positive CMV serology. Before stimulation, PBMCs were isolated using density centrifugation and depleted of CD8+ T cells. Stimulation of CD8-depleted PBMCs was carried out for 15 to 20 hours with anti-CD28/CD49d costimulation, CD40-blocking antibody and enfuvirtide, to prevent new infections. Cells were sorted on a Beckman Coulter MoFlo Legacy or XDP sorter, with propidium iodide excluding dead cells. For samples with more than one million cells, genomic DNA was extracted with the QIAamp DNA Mini Kit, and for all other samples the Quick-DNA Microprep Kit was used.

This clonotype originated in an adult woman with HIV who was CMV-seropositive. The source was CD4+ T cells sorted from PBMCs after roughly 20-hour stimulation, collected from a patient who received antiretroviral therapy. The cell subset or site label for this specimen denotes: CD40L+CD69+ CD4 T cells responding to anti-CD3/anti-CD28 beads, representing the overall repertoire.

The DNA is as follows: TGTGCCAGCTCAGGGGACAGATCGAACACTGAAGCTTTCTTT. It translates as CASSGDRSNTEAFF. The V and J genes are TRBV18 and TRBJ1-1; 7 bases in between match TRBD1. Measured from the cysteine to the phenylalanine, the CDR3 is 14 residues long. Just the 42-base CDR3 DNA is kept, in frame starting at base 1. The germline V and J ends show losses of 5 bases and 1 base respectively, and no gene match explains 4 bases of the junction. Via the germline V gene, CDR1 is KGHSH and CDR2 LQKENI.